Listed below are T cell receptor beta chains from one sample, sequenced in a study of blood T cell repertoires in COVID-19. Clones were sequenced by immunoSEQ multiplex PCR, and TCRdb holds only the in-frame ones, with some missing. This table has 120,000 to 150,000 clones, about 91% appearing once. The source material was peripheral blood. All receptors come from a woman aged 60-75 years with acute or convalescent COVID-19. Each CDR3 is given with its conserved first and last residue. A D gene is named only where the DNA matches it firmly. Not all rows give a size; the values are once, few, many and, for expanded clones, a class.

V	J	D	size	CDR3	DNA
TRBV29-1	TRBJ2-5	TRBD1	-	CSVEARDRGRETQYF	TGCAGCGTTGAAGCCCGGGACAGGGGGCGGGAGACCCAGTACTTC
TRBV11-3	TRBJ2-7	TRBD1	-	CASSKGQEPYEQYF	TGTGCCAGCAGCAAGGGACAGGAACCCTACGAGCAGTACTTC
TRBV2	TRBJ2-3	-	-	CASSVRGLSTDTQYF	TGTGCCAGCAGTGTTAGAGGGCTTAGCACAGATACGCAGTATTTT
TRBV5-1	TRBJ2-7	-	-	CASSLVSGLRYEQYF	TGCGCCAGCAGCTTGGTAAGCGGTTTGCGCTACGAGCAGTACTTC
TRBV5-1	TRBJ2-7	TRBD1	-	CASRLDSGGVRYEQYF	TGCGCCAGCAGACTGGACTCAGGGGGCGTTAGATACGAGCAGTACTTC
TRBV6-4	TRBJ2-2	-	few	CASSPQGRLGTGELFF	TGTGCCAGCAGTCCCCAGGGGCGCCTGGGCACCGGGGAGCTGTTTTTT
TRBV4-3	TRBJ1-2	-	-	CASSQVREVMDGYTF	TGCGCCAGCAGCCAAGTTAGAGAAGTTATGGATGGCTACACCTTC
TRBV5-4	TRBJ1-1	TRBD1	-	CASSNYRGRTEAFF	TGTGCCAGCAGCAACTACAGGGGAAGGACTGAAGCTTTCTTT
TRBV7-2	TRBJ2-7	-	-	CASSLARQGGYEQYF	TGTGCCAGCAGCTTAGCGCGGCAGGGGGGCTACGAGCAGTACTTC
TRBV30	TRBJ2-7	-	-	CARGQGYEQYF	TGTGCCCGGGGGCAGGGGTACGAGCAGTACTTC
TRBV5-1	TRBJ1-1	-	-	CASRRGGEAFF	TGCGCCAGCAGGAGGGGAGGAGAAGCTTTCTTT
TRBV2	TRBJ1-1	-	few	CASNRLNTEAFF	TGTGCCAGCAACAGACTGAACACTGAAGCTTTCTTT
TRBV10-3	TRBJ1-5	-	-	CAISGGQTSNQPQHF	TGTGCCATCAGTGGGGGACAAACTAGCAATCAGCCCCAGCATTTT
TRBV18	TRBJ2-5	TRBD2	-	CASSPPAGGLGETQYF	TGTGCCAGCTCACCGCCAGCGGGGGGGCTTGGTGAGACCCAGTACTTC
TRBV18	TRBJ2-5	-	-	CASSPNQAGSKETQYF	TGTGCCAGCTCACCCAATCAGGCCGGAAGCAAAGAGACCCAGTACTTC
TRBV19	TRBJ1-1	-	-	CASRLGGGRGNTEAFF	TGTGCCAGTAGACTAGGTGGGGGCCGGGGAAACACTGAAGCTTTCTTT
TRBV28	TRBJ2-7	-	once	CAATSGERGSYEQYF	TGTGCCGCCACCTCGGGGGAACGGGGCTCCTACGAGCAGTACTTC
TRBV18	TRBJ1-3	-	-	CASWGTSGNTIYF	TGTGCCAGCTGGGGGACTTCGGGAAACACCATATATTTT
TRBV5-1	TRBJ1-1	-	-	CASSLDGASPREAFF	TGCGCCAGCAGCTTGGATGGGGCGAGCCCCCGAGAAGCTTTCTTT
TRBV19	TRBJ2-3	-	-	CASSIVLASTDTQYF	TGTGCCAGTAGTATAGTGCTAGCCAGCACAGATACGCAGTATTTT
TRBV25-1	TRBJ1-3	-	-	CASSAGPSGNTIYF	TGTGCCAGCAGTGCAGGGCCCTCTGGAAACACCATATATTTT
TRBV7-9	TRBJ2-1	-	-	CATELGGIYNEQFF	TGTGCCACCGAACTGGGGGGAATCTACAATGAGCAGTTCTTC
TRBV28	TRBJ2-1	-	-	CASSLGERRDTFF	TGTGCCAGCAGTTTAGGGGAAAGGAGGGATACGTTCTTC
TRBV18	TRBJ1-3	-	-	CASSPYDSLGPRNTIYF	TGTGCCAGCTCACCATATGACAGTCTCGGGCCTCGAAACACCATATATTTT
TRBV6-5	TRBJ2-5	TRBD1	-	CASSTDRGHRETQYF	TGTGCCAGCAGTACTGACAGGGGGCACCGAGAGACCCAGTACTTC
TRBV5-1	TRBJ2-2	-	-	CASSLVFDTLNTGELFF	TGCGCCAGCAGCTTAGTCTTCGACACCCTAAACACCGGGGAGCTGTTTTTT